Presented here are 2 T cell receptor beta chains from one specimen sequenced in a study of monozygotic twins with inflammatory bowel disease. TCRdb reprocessed the 5' RACE reads, keeping one entry per CDR3 protein, no DNA. In all, the sample yields some 100,000 distinct CDR3 sequences. The sample was blood. These receptors were collected from a human donor with ulcerative colitis or Crohn's disease, or a healthy co-twin of an affected twin (not recorded which).

The chain is built from TRBV28 and TRBJ2-7; TCRdb's D gene call, TRBD1, goes unchecked for lack of DNA. The CDR3 sequence is 17 residues long. Germline V gene data show CDR1 as MDHEN and CDR2 as SYDVKM. CDR3 protein: CASSPIWTAMSSYEQYF.

The chain is built from TRBV4-2 and TRBJ1-1; TCRdb selects TRBD1, and the lack of DNA leaves this call unchecked. There are 16 residues in the CDR3. CDR1 is LGHNA and CDR2 is YNFKEQ in the germline V gene. This CDR3 reads CASSQSLGQANTEAFF.